This is a list of T cell receptor beta chains from one sample in a study of OX40 agonist ivuxolimab in advanced cancers. Profiled with immunoSEQ multiplex PCR; TCRdb holds only in-frame clones, not every one. The data hold roughly 75,000 clones, with more than 90% observed a single time. The material was CD4+ or CD8+ T cells sorted from blood, obtained in a trial of the OX40 agonist ivuxolimab. The receptors here all came from an adult with an advanced solid tumor such as melanoma, head and neck, liver or kidney cancer. The CDR3 runs from the conserved cysteine through the conserved F or W. Each record gives: V gene, clone size, D gene, J gene, CDR3 protein, CDR3 DNA. D genes are given only for firm matches. Expanded clones are given a class, and other clones once, few, many or no size at all.

TRBV7-8,NA,NA,TRBJ2-7,CASSLAERGAYEQYF,TGTGCCAGCAGCTTAGCTGAGAGGGGAGCGTACGAGCAGTACTTC
TRBV18,NA,NA,TRBJ1-3,CASSPPGISGNTIYF,TGTGCCAGCTCACCACCCGGGATCTCTGGAAACACCATATATTTT
TRBV2,NA,TRBD2,TRBJ2-5,CASKSGRGETQYF,TGTGCCAGCAAGAGCGGGAGAGGTGAGACCCAGTACTTC
TRBV18,NA,NA,TRBJ1-4,CASSATDATNEKLFF,TGTGCCAGCTCAGCGACAGACGCAACTAATGAAAAACTGTTTTTT
TRBV9,NA,NA,TRBJ1-2,CASSVEAGGVGYGYTF,TGTGCCAGCAGCGTAGAGGCAGGAGGAGTCGGCTATGGCTACACCTTC
TRBV18,NA,NA,TRBJ2-2,CASSPPSIGRTGELFF,TGTGCCAGCTCACCACCGTCGATCGGGAGAACCGGGGAGCTGTTTTTT
TRBV28,NA,NA,TRBJ1-3,CASSLRVNSGNTIYF,TGTGCCAGCAGTTTAAGGGTGAACTCTGGAAACACCATATATTTT
TRBV28,once,TRBD2,TRBJ2-7,CASRGPLSGSSYEQYF,TGTGCCAGCAGAGGACCCCTTAGCGGGAGCTCTTACGAGCAGTACTTC
TRBV29-1,few,NA,TRBJ2-1,CSVASLISAYNEQFF,TGCAGCGTTGCCTCATTGATAAGCGCCTACAATGAGCAGTTCTTC
TRBV18,NA,NA,TRBJ2-2,CATRVMGANTGELFF,TGTGCCACCCGGGTTATGGGGGCGAACACCGGGGAGCTGTTTTTT
TRBV7-2,NA,TRBD2,TRBJ2-2,CASSWSGGNTGELFF,TGTGCCAGCAGCTGGAGCGGGGGAAACACCGGGGAGCTGTTTTTT
TRBV5-6,NA,NA,TRBJ2-5,CASSGSVRTQYF,TGTGCCAGCAGCGGAAGCGTGCGGACCCAGTACTTC
TRBV28,NA,TRBD1,TRBJ1-1,CASSLSGQGMNTEAFF,TGTGCCAGCAGTTTAAGTGGACAGGGTATGAACACTGAAGCTTTCTTT
TRBV18,NA,TRBD1,TRBJ1-1,CASSETGGETEAFF,TGTGCCAGCTCGGAGACAGGGGGCGAAACTGAAGCTTTCTTT
TRBV19,NA,NA,TRBJ2-1,CASSISADPYNEQFF,TGTGCCAGTAGTATATCAGCGGATCCCTACAATGAGCAGTTCTTC
TRBV5-1,NA,NA,TRBJ2-2,CASSTDPGLGTGELFF,TGCGCCAGCAGCACGGACCCCGGTTTGGGCACCGGGGAGCTGTTTTTT
TRBV18,NA,TRBD1,TRBJ1-5,CASSPSLTGDQPQHF,TGTGCCAGCTCACCATCTTTGACAGGGGATCAGCCCCAGCATTTT
TRBV4-1,NA,NA,TRBJ2-1,CASSQDLAGPFF,TGCGCCAGCAGCCAAGATCTCGCGGGACCGTTCTTC
TRBV7-2,NA,TRBD1,TRBJ1-5,CASSLGGTGSGNQPQHF,TGTGCCAGCAGCTTAGGGGGGACAGGGAGCGGCAATCAGCCCCAGCATTTT
TRBV9,NA,NA,TRBJ1-1,CASSLGGVHTEAFF,TGTGCCAGCAGCCTAGGCGGGGTCCACACTGAAGCTTTCTTT
TRBV7-8,NA,NA,TRBJ2-7,CASSLGVVYEQYF,TGTGCCAGCAGCTTAGGGGTAGTCTACGAGCAGTACTTC
TRBV7-3,once,TRBD1,TRBJ2-5,CASRRDRGPPETQYF,TGTGCCAGCAGGCGGGACAGGGGTCCCCCAGAGACCCAGTACTTC
TRBV11-2,NA,NA,TRBJ1-1,CASSQPGTHEAFF,TGTGCCAGCAGCCAACCCGGGACACATGAAGCTTTCTTT
TRBV2,once,TRBD2,TRBJ2-3,CASGGVGTDTQYF,TGTGCCAGTGGGGGGGTGGGAACAGATACGCAGTATTTT
TRBV5-1,NA,NA,TRBJ1-1,CASSLVAATEAFF,TGCGCCAGCAGCTTGGTAGCAGCTACTGAAGCTTTCTTT
TRBV11-2,once,NA,TRBJ2-3,CASSLVDTQYF,TGTGCCAGCAGCTTAGTTGATACGCAGTATTTT
TRBV14,NA,TRBD1,TRBJ1-2,CASSPQTGDYTF,TGTGCCAGCAGCCCGCAAACAGGGGACTACACCTTC
TRBV27,few,NA,TRBJ1-2,CASSRTANYGYTF,TGTGCCAGCAGTAGGACAGCTAACTATGGCTACACCTTC
TRBV5-1,NA,NA,TRBJ1-1,CASSLASITGLDTEAFF,TGCGCCAGCAGCTTGGCCTCGATAACAGGGTTGGACACTGAAGCTTTCTTT
TRBV18,NA,TRBD1,TRBJ1-5,CASSPGTGDSYSNQPQHF,TGTGCCAGCTCACCTGGGACAGGGGATTCCTATAGCAATCAGCCCCAGCATTTT
TRBV18,NA,NA,TRBJ1-4,CASSPPAEKLFF,TGTGCCAGCTCACCACCAGCTGAAAAACTGTTTTTT
TRBV7-9,NA,NA,TRBJ1-2,CASSLGRVGIDFYTF,TGTGCCAGCAGCTTAGGGAGGGTGGGTATCGACTTCTACACCTTC
TRBV5-1,NA,NA,TRBJ2-7,CASSPPGTGGEQYF,TGCGCCAGCAGCCCGCCGGGTACAGGCGGCGAGCAGTACTTC
TRBV5-4,NA,TRBD1,TRBJ2-3,CASSPPGRRGSTDTQYF,TGTGCCAGCAGCCCGCCAGGGCGCAGGGGGAGCACAGATACGCAGTATTTT
TRBV5-1,NA,TRBD2,TRBJ2-7,CASSFRAGGPIYEQYF,TGCGCCAGCAGCTTCAGAGCGGGAGGGCCGATATACGAGCAGTACTTC
TRBV7-9,NA,TRBD1,TRBJ2-5,CASSFTGGTETQYF,TGTGCCAGCAGCTTTACAGGGGGCACGGAGACCCAGTACTTC
TRBV18,NA,NA,TRBJ1-5,CASSKYGNQPQHF,TGTGCCAGCTCCAAGTATGGCAATCAGCCCCAGCATTTT
TRBV27,NA,NA,TRBJ2-5,CASSTANQETQYF,TGTGCCAGCAGTACCGCTAACCAAGAGACCCAGTACTTC
TRBV27,NA,NA,TRBJ2-5,CASSFSGRQETQYF,TGTGCCAGCAGTTTCTCAGGACGTCAAGAGACCCAGTACTTC
TRBV29-1,NA,TRBD2,TRBJ2-7,CSVEDLSSVTSGRTNEQYF,TGCAGCGTTGAAGACCTCTCCTCTGTGACTAGCGGGAGAACCAACGAGCAGTACTTC
TRBV14,NA,NA,TRBJ2-2,CASSQVQLNGELFF,TGTGCCAGCAGCCAAGTTCAGTTAAACGGGGAGCTGTTTTTT
TRBV19,NA,NA,TRBJ1-5,CASIPDPFSNQPQHF,TGTGCCAGTATTCCGGACCCCTTTAGCAATCAGCCCCAGCATTTT
TRBV18,NA,NA,TRBJ2-3,CASSPRSPDTQYF,TGTGCCAGCTCACCCCGGTCTCCAGATACGCAGTATTTT
TRBV6-6,NA,TRBD1,TRBJ2-2,CASLGQENTGELFF,TGTGCCAGCTTGGGACAGGAGAACACCGGGGAGCTGTTTTTT
TRBV19,NA,NA,TRBJ1-4,CASSTVYGSNEKLFF,TGTGCCAGTAGTACCGTTTATGGATCTAATGAAAAACTGTTTTTT
TRBV9,NA,TRBD1,TRBJ2-5,CASSTRQGRVETQYF,TGTGCCAGCAGCACACGACAGGGGAGAGTAGAGACCCAGTACTTC
TRBV4-3,NA,TRBD1,TRBJ1-2,CASSHPGQGFYGYTF,TGCGCCAGCAGCCACCCGGGACAGGGGTTTTACGGCTACACCTTC
TRBV15,once,NA,TRBJ1-2,CATSRDNYGYTF,TGTGCCACCAGCAGAGATAACTATGGCTACACCTTC
TRBV6-6,NA,NA,TRBJ1-4,CASSYSTVREKLFF,TGTGCCAGCAGTTACTCGACAGTTAGGGAAAAACTGTTTTTT
TRBV28,NA,NA,TRBJ2-1,CASFVRGRLKKNEQFF,TGTGCCAGCTTCGTAAGGGGGAGGCTGAAAAAAAATGAGCAGTTCTTC
TRBV9,NA,NA,TRBJ1-1,CASSVEPYTEAFF,TGTGCCAGCAGCGTAGAGCCGTACACTGAAGCTTTCTTT
TRBV2,NA,NA,TRBJ1-5,CASSETGGQPQHF,TGTGCCAGCAGTGAAACAGGAGGACAGCCCCAGCATTTT
TRBV5-1,NA,NA,TRBJ2-5,CASSRGGGQQETQYF,TGCGCCAGCAGCCGGGGTGGAGGGCAGCAAGAGACCCAGTACTTC
TRBV6-1,NA,NA,TRBJ1-4,CASSLARGVGEKLFF,TGTGCCAGCAGCCTCGCCCGGGGGGTGGGGGAAAAACTGTTTTTT
TRBV18,NA,NA,TRBJ2-3,CASSPGLSDTQYF,TGTGCCAGCTCACCCGGACTGTCAGATACGCAGTATTTT
TRBV5-1,NA,TRBD1,TRBJ2-7,CASSLDPGGARYEQYF,TGCGCCAGCAGCTTGGACCCAGGGGGCGCTCGGTACGAGCAGTACTTC
TRBV28,NA,NA,TRBJ1-5,CASRLGSGSRGMPQHF,TGTGCCAGCAGGTTGGGATCGGGGAGCAGGGGAATGCCCCAGCATTTT
TRBV5-8,NA,TRBD1,TRBJ1-6,CASSLGQGGSPLHF,TGTGCCAGCAGCCTAGGACAGGGGGGTTCACCCCTCCACTTT
TRBV5-1,NA,TRBD1,TRBJ2-3,CASSLGQGTVTDTQYF,TGCGCCAGCAGCTTAGGACAGGGGACGGTCACAGATACGCAGTATTTT
TRBV5-8,NA,NA,TRBJ2-1,CASSLGDPQGDEQFF,TGTGCCAGCAGCCTAGGGGACCCCCAGGGCGATGAGCAGTTCTTC